Following are 2 T cell receptor beta chains from one sample sequenced in a study of T-cell reconstitution after alpha-beta-depleted transplantation in children. Preparation of the TCRbeta library was carried out with unique molecular identifiers. In TCRdb, the PCR reads were re-called with MiXCR into one record per CDR3 protein. This table has over 200,000 distinct CDR3 sequences, 7% to 9% appearing once. Material: PBMCs, mostly from graft donor cells, obtained 360 days after TCRalphabeta/CD19-depleted stem cell transplant. The receptors were sampled from a male patient aged 2 to 9 who had a stem cell transplant for acute myeloid leukemia, so the T cells may come from the graft donor.

The chain combines TRBV7-6 with TRBJ1-3; possibly TRBD1 for D (5 bases). This CDR3 comprises 15 residues. Trimming removed 4 bases from V and 0 bases from J, with 10 bases in between. Germline V gene sequence: CDR1 SGHVS, CDR2 FNYEAQ. The DNA of the CDR3 is TGTGCCAGCAGCTCCGACAGTTTCTCTGGAAACACCATATATTTT. Its protein is CASSSDSFSGNTIYF.

The gene calls are TRBV5-1 and TRBJ2-7; D perhaps matches TRBD2 (6 bases). The CDR3 has 15 residues. Trimming left V 4 bases short and J 0 bases short, with 14 bases between. Germline V gene sequence: CDR1 SGHRS, CDR2 YFSETQ. CDR3 in amino acids: CASSDGTPGSYEQYF. In DNA form, the CDR3 reads TGCGCCAGCAGCGACGGGACTCCCGGCTCCTACGAGCAGTACTTC.